A single TCR beta chain is shown here with its context. The target antigen is unknown. These data are taken from a study of cytomegalovirus exposure and HLA in healthy donors. Study details: HLA-typed donors were the source of roughly 85 million unique TCRs held in an early data release.

Regarding the study as a whole: In an earlier analysis, most TCR beta V segments were productive about 87% or about 30% of the time.

From germline, CDR1 is MNHNY and CDR2 SVGAGI (reference sequence). This CDR3 comprises 12 residues. V dropped 6 bases and J dropped 15; count of bases not matched to a gene: 11. Both 60 Vbeta primers and 13 Jbeta primers went into the PCR. As handled by the study authors: Roughly 9.9 million shared chains were among the roughly 80 million unique TCR beta chains that a later analysis counted. The method was immunoSEQ multiplex PCR; TCRdb's version includes in-frame clones alone and lacks a portion of them. The V and J calls and the clone size are those of that table, but D and trimming were determined from the DNA. Of roughly 110,000 clones listed, around two thirds are singletons.

The receptor was derived from a human donor in good health. V gene TRBV6-6 combines with J gene TRBJ1-5, with 7 bases fitting TRBD1. Specimen: PBMCs. Written as DNA, the CDR3 is TGTGCCAGCAGGACAGGGTTTCGGGTCTTGCATTTT. It codes for CASRTGFRVLHF.